This T cell receptor (beta chain) was identified during a study of T cell responses to AZD1222 COVID-19 vaccine (dated by TCRdb to about 2021). For the wider study: AZD1222 recipients with second doses at about 4 weeks or about 12 weeks were pooled, because spike-specific TCR depth and breadth did not differ between schedules. A total of 233 trial participants underwent TCR sequencing, of whom some 200 had received two doses of AZD1222 and 26 had received two doses of the MenACWY control vaccine. Trial participants were enrolled by age into subgroups of 18-55, 56-69 and 70-plus years, and around 150, 29 and 61 TCR-sequenced participants, respectively, were included in these subgroups. The investigation overall reported the following: Because no samples from the day 14 peak response were available, repertoires could be characterized only after the peak T cell response. A significant rise in spike-specific TCR breadth and depth was observed after two AZD1222 doses relative to day 0 and relative to MenACWY recipients. Vaccine-associated CD4 TCRs spanned the whole spike protein, with dominant responses in regions 160-218 and 743-854. Participants were mostly white British and included more females than males, and it was suggested by the authors that clonal diversity may have been underestimated. Conclusions about previously exposed vaccinees are limited, since just five or six AZD1222 recipients were seropositive for SARS-CoV-2 at baseline. The 56-69-year group was small, and its depth increase did not reach significance, likely because of low power. Epitopes outside the regions mutated in the B.1.351 and B.1.1.7 variants were reportedly recognized by nearly half of the unique spike-specific TCRs.

CDR1 and CDR2, per the germline V gene, are SNHLY and FYNNEI. Cut back by 3 bases and 4 bases, the V and J ends lie 10 bases apart. There are 15 amino acids in the CDR3, from cysteine to phenylalanine inclusive. Only the CDR3 part of the read is kept: 45 bases, read in frame from the first base. Notes on this clone: It has no known antigen specificity. No base quality information exists; no much larger clone differs at one position.

The CDR3 regions of human TCRbeta chains were subjected to immunosequencing. In the paper's pipeline: Repertoire TCRs were checked for matches against a reference library of SARS-CoV-2-specific TCRs that had been generated using the MIRA antigen-specificity platform. Breadth was defined as the fraction of unique TCRs that were SARS-CoV-2-associated, and depth was defined as the fraction of total T cells that were SARS-CoV-2-associated. Each spike-specific TCR was assigned to its reactive spike region and to a CD4 or CD8 class using the MIRA data. Log10-transformed breadth and depth values were compared by one-way ANOVA with Sidak's multiple comparisons tests. The table comes from immuneACCESS by way of TCRdb, which keeps in-frame sequences with V and J called. Part of the clones is missing from these tables; in studies checked, under half for an unresolved V gene and the rest for unknown reasons. The V and J calls and clone size were taken over from that table, and D and trimming were inferred from the DNA. The sample records 110,000 to 150,000 clones, 80% to 95% of which are singletons. The ten largest make up around 1.5% of the sample.

This sample's time point label indicates: baseline before first vaccination. The vaccinee samples were drawn from two UK trials, COV001 and COV002, one of which was a single-blind randomized controlled phase 2/3 trial testing AZD1222 (ChAdOx1 nCoV-19) in healthy adults. For TCRbeta chain sequencing, PBMC samples were collected from trial participants at day 0 and at day 28 after the second dose. This clonotype was obtained from an adult in good health. Sequenced here: peripheral blood, sampled on day 0 of AZD1222 vaccination. The chain joins TRBV2 to TRBJ1-6; the D region possibly corresponds to TRBD1 (6 bases align). The DNA is TGTGCCAGCAGTGAGCGGGGGCCTTATAATTCACCCCTCCACTTT. It specifies CASSERGPYNSPLHF.